This record looks at one T cell receptor beta chain sequence and its context. This specimen comes from a study of T-cell reconstitution after alpha-beta-depleted transplantation in children. Unique molecular identifiers were incorporated into the prepared TCRbeta library. TCRdb fed the PCR reads into MiXCR, producing one record per CDR3 protein. The table lists more than 300,000 distinct CDR3 sequences, around 15% of them singletons. From germline, CDR1 is MGHDK and CDR2 SYGVNS. Trimming removed 4 bases from V and 6 bases from J, with 16 bases in between. There are 15 residues in the CDR3. The sequences come from PBMCs, mostly from graft donor cells, collected 360 days after TCRalphabeta/CD19-depleted stem cell transplant. The TCR originated in a male patient aged 2 to 10 who had a stem cell transplant for acute lymphoblastic leukemia, so the T cells may come from the graft donor. The chain uses TRBV25-1 and TRBJ2-1; D is perhaps TRBD1 or TRBD2 (5 bases each). DNA for the CDR3: TGTGCCAGCAGTGCGGGGCCAGCGGAGGTCAATGAGCAGTTCTTC. Protein: CASSAGPAEVNEQFF.